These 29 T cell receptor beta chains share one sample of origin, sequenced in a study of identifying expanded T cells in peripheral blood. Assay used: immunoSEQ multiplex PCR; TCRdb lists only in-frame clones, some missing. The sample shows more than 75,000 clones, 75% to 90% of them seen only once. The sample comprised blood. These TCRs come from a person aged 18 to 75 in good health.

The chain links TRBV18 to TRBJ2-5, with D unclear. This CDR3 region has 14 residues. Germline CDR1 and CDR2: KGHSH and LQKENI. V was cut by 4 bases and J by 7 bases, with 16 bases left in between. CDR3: CASSLSIRNGTQYF. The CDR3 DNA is TGTGCCAGCTCACTTTCGATTAGAAATGGGACCCAGTACTTC.

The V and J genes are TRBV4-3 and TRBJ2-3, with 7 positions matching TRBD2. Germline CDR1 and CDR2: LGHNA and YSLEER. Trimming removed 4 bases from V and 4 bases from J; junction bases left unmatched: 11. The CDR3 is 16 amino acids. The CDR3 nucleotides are TGCGCCAGCAGCCCGTTTGCCAGCGGGGTTGCAGATACGCAGTATTTT. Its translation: CASSPFASGVADTQYF.

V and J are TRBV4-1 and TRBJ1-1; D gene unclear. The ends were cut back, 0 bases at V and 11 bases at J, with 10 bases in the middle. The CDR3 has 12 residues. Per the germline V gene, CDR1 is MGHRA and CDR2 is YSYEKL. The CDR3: CASSQDTVVAFF. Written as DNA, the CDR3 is TGCGCCAGCAGCCAAGATACTGTCGTGGCTTTCTTT.

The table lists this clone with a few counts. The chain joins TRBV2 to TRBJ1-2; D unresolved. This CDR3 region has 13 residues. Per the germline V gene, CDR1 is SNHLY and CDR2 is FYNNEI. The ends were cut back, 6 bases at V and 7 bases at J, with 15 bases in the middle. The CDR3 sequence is CASRGSRRIGYTF. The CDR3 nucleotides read TGTGCCAGCAGGGGGTCTCGAAGGATTGGCTACACCTTC.

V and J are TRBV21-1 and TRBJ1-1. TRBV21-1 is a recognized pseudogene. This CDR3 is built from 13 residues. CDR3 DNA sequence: TGTGCCAGCACCCCCCTAGCAAACACTGAAGCTTTCTTT. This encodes CASTPLANTEAFF.

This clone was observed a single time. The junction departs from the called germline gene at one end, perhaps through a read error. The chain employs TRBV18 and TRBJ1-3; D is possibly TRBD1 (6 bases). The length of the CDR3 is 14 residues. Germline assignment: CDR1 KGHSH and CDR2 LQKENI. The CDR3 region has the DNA TGTGCCAGCTCTCCACAGGGAGGTGGAAACACCATATATTTT. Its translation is CASSPQGGGNTIYF.

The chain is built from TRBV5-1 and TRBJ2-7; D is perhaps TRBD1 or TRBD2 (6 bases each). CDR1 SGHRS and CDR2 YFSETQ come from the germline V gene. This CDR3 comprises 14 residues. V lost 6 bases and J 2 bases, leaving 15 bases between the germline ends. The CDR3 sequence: CASNLGRGAYEQYF. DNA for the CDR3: TGCGCCAGCAATCTGGGAAGGGGGGCCTACGAGCAGTACTTC.

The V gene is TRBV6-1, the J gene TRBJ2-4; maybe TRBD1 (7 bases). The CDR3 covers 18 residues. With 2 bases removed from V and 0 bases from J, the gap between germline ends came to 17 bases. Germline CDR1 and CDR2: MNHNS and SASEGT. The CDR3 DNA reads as TGTGCCAGCAGTGAACGGACAGGACGGGGACTAGCCAAAAACATTCAGTACTTC. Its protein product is CASSERTGRGLAKNIQYF.

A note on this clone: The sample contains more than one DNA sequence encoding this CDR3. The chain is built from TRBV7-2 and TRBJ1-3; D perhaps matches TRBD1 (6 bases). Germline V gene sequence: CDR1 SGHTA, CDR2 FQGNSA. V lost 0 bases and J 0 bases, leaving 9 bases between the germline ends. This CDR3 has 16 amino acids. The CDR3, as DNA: TGTGCCAGCAGCTTAGCGACAGGCCTCTCTGGAAACACCATATATTTT. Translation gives CASSLATGLSGNTIYF.

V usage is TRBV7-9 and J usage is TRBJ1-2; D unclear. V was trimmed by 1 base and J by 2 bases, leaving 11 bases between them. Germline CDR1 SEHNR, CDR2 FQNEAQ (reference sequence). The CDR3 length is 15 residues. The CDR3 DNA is TGTGCCAGCAGCTTAGAGGGAACAGCGAACTATGGCTACACCTTC. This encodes CASSLEGTANYGYTF.

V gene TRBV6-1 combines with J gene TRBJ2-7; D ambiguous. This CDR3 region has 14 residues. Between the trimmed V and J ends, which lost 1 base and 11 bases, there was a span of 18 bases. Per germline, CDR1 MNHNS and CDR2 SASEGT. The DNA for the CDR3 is TGTGCCAGCAGTGAAGTCGGAAGACCGTCTAGTAAGTACTTC. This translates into CASSEVGRPSSKYF.

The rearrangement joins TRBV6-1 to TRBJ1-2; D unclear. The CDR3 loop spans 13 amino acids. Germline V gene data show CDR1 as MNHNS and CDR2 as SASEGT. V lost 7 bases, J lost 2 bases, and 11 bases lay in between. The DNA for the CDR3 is TGTGCCAGCAAGGAGGGTACGAACTATGGCTACACCTTC. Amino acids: CASKEGTNYGYTF.

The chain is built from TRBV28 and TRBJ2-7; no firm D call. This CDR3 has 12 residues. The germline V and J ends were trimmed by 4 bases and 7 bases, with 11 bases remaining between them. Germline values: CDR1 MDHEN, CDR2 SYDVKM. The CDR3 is CASSWGSWEQYF. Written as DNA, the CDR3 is TGTGCCAGCAGTTGGGGTTCATGGGAGCAGTACTTC.

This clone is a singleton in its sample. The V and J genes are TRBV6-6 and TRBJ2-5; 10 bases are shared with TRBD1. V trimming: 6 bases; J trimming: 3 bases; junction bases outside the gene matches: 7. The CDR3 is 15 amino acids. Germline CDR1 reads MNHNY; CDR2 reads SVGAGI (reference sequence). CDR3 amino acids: CASRETGTGEETQYF. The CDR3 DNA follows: TGTGCCAGCAGGGAAACCGGGACAGGGGAAGAGACCCAGTACTTC.

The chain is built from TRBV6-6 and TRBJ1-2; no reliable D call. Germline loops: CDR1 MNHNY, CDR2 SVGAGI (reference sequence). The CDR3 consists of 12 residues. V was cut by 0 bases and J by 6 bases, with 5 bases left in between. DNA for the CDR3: TGTGCCAGCAGTTACTCGACGAATGGCTACACCTTC. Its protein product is CASSYSTNGYTF.

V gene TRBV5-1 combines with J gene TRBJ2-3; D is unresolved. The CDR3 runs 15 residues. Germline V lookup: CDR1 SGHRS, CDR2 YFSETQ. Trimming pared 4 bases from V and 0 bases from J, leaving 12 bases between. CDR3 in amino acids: CASSPWTASTDTQYF. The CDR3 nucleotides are TGCGCCAGCAGCCCTTGGACGGCTAGCACAGATACGCAGTATTTT.

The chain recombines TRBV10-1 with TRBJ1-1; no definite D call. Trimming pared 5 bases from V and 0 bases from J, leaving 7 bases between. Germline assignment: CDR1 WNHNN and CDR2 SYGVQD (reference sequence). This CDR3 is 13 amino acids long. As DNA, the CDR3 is TGCGCCAGCAGTTTGAACCTGAACACTGAAGCTTTCTTT. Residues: CASSLNLNTEAFF.

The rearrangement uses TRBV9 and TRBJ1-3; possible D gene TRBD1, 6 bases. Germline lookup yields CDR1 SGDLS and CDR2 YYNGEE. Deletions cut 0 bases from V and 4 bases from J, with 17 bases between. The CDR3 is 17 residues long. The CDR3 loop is CASSVGSPGGPGNTIYF. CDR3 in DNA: TGTGCCAGCAGCGTAGGATCCCCTGGGGGGCCCGGAAACACCATATATTTT.

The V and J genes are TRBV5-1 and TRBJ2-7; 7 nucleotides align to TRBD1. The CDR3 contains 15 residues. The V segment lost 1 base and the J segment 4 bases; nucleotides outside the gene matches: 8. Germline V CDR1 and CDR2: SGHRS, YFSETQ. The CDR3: CASSLNRGVLYEQYF. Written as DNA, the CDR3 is TGCGCCAGCAGCTTGAACAGGGGCGTTTTGTACGAGCAGTACTTC.

CDR3 bases: TGTGCCAGCAGCTTAAGTCTTATGGGTCAGCCCCAGCATTTT. Translating it yields CASSLSLMGQPQHF. The rearrangement uses TRBV7-6 and TRBJ1-5; no clear D. This CDR3 spans 14 amino acids. Trimming removed 2 bases at V and 6 bases at J, with 11 bases between. CDR1 and CDR2 (germline): SGHVS, FNYEAQ.

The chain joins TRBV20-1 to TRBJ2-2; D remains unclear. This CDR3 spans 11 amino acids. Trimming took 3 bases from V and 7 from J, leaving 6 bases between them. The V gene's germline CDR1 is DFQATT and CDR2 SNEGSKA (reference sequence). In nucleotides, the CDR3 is TGCAGTGCTAGTCTGGACGGGGAGCTGTTTTTT. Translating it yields CSASLDGELFF.

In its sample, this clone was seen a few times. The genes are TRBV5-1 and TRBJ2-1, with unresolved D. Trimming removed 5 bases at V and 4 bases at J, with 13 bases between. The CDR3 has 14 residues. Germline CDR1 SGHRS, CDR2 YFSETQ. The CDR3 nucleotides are TGCGCCAGCAGTCAGACGGAGCCGTACAATGAGCAGTTCTTC. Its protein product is CASSQTEPYNEQFF.

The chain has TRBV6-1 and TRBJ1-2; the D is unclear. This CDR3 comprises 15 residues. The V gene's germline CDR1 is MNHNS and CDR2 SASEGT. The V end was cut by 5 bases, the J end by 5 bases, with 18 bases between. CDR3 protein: CASSPGVSVRYGYTF. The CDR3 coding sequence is TGTGCCAGCAGTCCCGGGGTGTCAGTCCGATATGGCTACACCTTC.

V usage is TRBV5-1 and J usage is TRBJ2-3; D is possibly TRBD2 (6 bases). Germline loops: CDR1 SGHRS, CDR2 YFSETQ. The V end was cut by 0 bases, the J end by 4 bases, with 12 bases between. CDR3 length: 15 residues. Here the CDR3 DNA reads TGCGCCAGCAGCTTGGGGGCGCGGGGAGCAGATACGCAGTATTTT. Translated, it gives CASSLGARGADTQYF.

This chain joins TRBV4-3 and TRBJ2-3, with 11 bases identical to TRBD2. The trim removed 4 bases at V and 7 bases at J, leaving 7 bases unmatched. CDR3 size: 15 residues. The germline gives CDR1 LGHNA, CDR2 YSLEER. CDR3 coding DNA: TGCGCCAGCAGCCCGACTAGCGGGGTTGGATATACGCAGTATTTT. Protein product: CASSPTSGVGYTQYF.

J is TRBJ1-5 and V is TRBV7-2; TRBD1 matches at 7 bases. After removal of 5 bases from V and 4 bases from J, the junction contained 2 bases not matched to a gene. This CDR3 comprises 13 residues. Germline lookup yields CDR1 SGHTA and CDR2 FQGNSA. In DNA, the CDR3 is TGTGCCAGCAGCGTACAGGGGAATCAGCCCCAGCATTTT. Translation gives CASSVQGNQPQHF.

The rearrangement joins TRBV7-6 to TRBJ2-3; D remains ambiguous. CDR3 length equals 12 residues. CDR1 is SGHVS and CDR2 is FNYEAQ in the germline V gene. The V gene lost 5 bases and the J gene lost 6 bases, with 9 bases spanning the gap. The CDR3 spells CASSPDMDTQYF. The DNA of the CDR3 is TGTGCCAGCAGCCCGGATATGGATACGCAGTATTTT.

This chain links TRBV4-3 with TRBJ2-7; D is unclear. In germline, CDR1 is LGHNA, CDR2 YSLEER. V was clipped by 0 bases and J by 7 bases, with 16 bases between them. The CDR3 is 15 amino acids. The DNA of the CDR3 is TGCGCCAGCAGCCAAGATCCCGGGCCCCTCGGGGAGCAGTACTTC. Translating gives CASSQDPGPLGEQYF.

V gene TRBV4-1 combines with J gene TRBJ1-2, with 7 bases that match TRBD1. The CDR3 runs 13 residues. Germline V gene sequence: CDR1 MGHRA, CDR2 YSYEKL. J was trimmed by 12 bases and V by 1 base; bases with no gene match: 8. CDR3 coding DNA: TGCGCCAGCAGCCAAGCACAGGGGCTTCGGGACACCTTC. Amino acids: CASSQAQGLRDTF.